This TCR beta chain was identified during a study of T cell responses to AZD1222 COVID-19 vaccine. Study-wide context: Some second doses came at about 4 weeks and others at about 12 weeks; these were pooled.

About this clone itself: Its antigen is unknown.

Repertoires were generated with immunoSEQ multiplex PCR, while TCRdb's copy carries only in-frame clones and drops some. The data hold about 120,000 clones, with about 90% observed a single time. Study-wide results and caveats: The donor group comprised mostly white British people and more females; the analysis possibly underestimated clonal diversity. Repertoires were obtained only post-peak T cell response.

This sample comprised peripheral blood, obtained on day 0 of AZD1222 vaccination. The sequence derives from an adult in good health.

The CDR3 spells CASSPTGPHNEQFF. As DNA, the CDR3 is TGCGCCAGCAGCCCGACGGGCCCTCACAATGAGCAGTTCTTC. V usage is TRBV5-1 and J usage is TRBJ2-1; no definite D call. The germline V and J ends were trimmed by 4 bases and 5 bases, with 13 bases remaining between them. Germline V CDR1 and CDR2: SGHRS, YFSETQ. CDR3 size: 14 residues. Filled out from reference TRBV5-1 and TRBJ2-1, the complete variable domain reads KAGVTQTPRYLIKTRGQQVTLSCSPISGHRSVSWYQQTPGQGLQFLFEYFSETQRNKGNFPGRFSGRQFSNSRSEMNVSTLELGDSALYLCASSPTGPHNEQFFGPGTRLTVL.